The following is a T cell receptor beta chain sequence with its context. Its antigen is unidentified. This entry belongs to a study of cytomegalovirus exposure and HLA in healthy donors. Study observations and caveats: Most of the TCR beta V segments (in an earlier analysis) were productive either about 87% or about 30% of the time. Most subjects' HLA-A and HLA-B alleles were reportedly predicted from TCR beta sequences. Information on immune exposure was restricted to one variable (CMV serostatus).

Primers for the PCR totalled 60 Vbeta and 13 Jbeta. Using immunoSEQ multiplex PCR, the repertoire was profiled, and TCRdb retains in-frame clones only, with some absent. Of 150,000 to 160,000 clones in the sample, approximately 75% were seen once. Unrecorded immune exposures were likely, despite nominal health at sampling. CDR3 length: 13 amino acids. The ends were cut back, 4 bases at V and 5 bases at J, with 11 bases in the middle. In germline, CDR1 is MGHDK, CDR2 SYGVNS. This chain links TRBV25-1 with TRBJ1-2, with D possibly matching TRBD1 (5 bases). Input material: PBMCs. This clonotype was obtained from a man between 18 and 29 years old in good health and CMV-seronegative. The CDR3 DNA is TGTGCCAGCAGTGGACAGAGCCAGTATGGCTACACCTTC. This encodes CASSGQSQYGYTF.